The 16 T cell receptor beta chains below all came from one sample that was sequenced in a study of T-cell reconstitution after alpha-beta-depleted transplantation in children. Unique molecular identifiers were incorporated into the prepared TCRbeta library. Using its own MiXCR run on the PCR reads, TCRdb lists one record per CDR3 protein. The sample contains around 140,000 distinct CDR3 sequences, 8% to 10% of which appear only once. The sample consisted of PBMCs, mostly from graft donor cells, taken 180 days after TCRalphabeta/CD19-depleted stem cell transplant. The receptor source for this set is a female patient aged 2 to 10 who had a stem cell transplant for congenital amegakaryocytic thrombocytopenia, so the T cells may come from the graft donor.

The chain employs TRBV6-5 and TRBJ2-3; 10 positions match TRBD1. Germline V gene sequence: CDR1 MNHEY, CDR2 SVGAGI. This CDR3 region has 16 residues. V was pared by 2 bases and J by 3 bases, with 5 bases of the junction left unmatched. The CDR3 is CASSYLRGQGTDTQYF. In DNA, the CDR3 is TGTGCCAGCAGTTACCTGAGGGGACAGGGGACAGATACGCAGTATTTT.

This clonotype was counted at least ten times. The V call is TRBV21-1, the J call TRBJ2-3; the table's D call, TRBD2, was not checked against the DNA. TRBV21-1 is a pseudogene segment. This CDR3 is built from 18 residues. The CDR3, as DNA: TGTGCCAGCAGCAAAGGGCATTTAATAGCGGGGGGCACAGATACGCAGTATTTT. Translation gives CASSKGHLIAGGTDTQYF.

The table lists this clonotype with many counts. The chain links TRBV7-3 to TRBJ2-5, with D perhaps matching TRBD2 (5 bases). CDR1 and CDR2 (germline): SGHTA, FQGTGA. Trimming took off 2 bases at V and 4 bases at J, with 8 bases between the two ends. This CDR3 region has 13 residues. This CDR3 reads CASSLREGETQYF. The CDR3 DNA follows: TGTGCCAGCAGCTTACGGGAAGGAGAGACCCAGTACTTC.

This clonotype appeared many times. The rearrangement links TRBV10-3 to TRBJ2-3; the D call may be TRBD1 or TRBD2 (5 bases each). The CDR3 covers 14 residues. The V gene's germline CDR1 is ENHRY and CDR2 SYGVKD. V was trimmed by 0 bases and J by 5 bases, leaving 9 bases between them. CDR3 amino acids: CAISESGTQDTQYF. CDR3 coding DNA: TGTGCCATCAGTGAGTCCGGGACGCAAGATACGCAGTATTTT.

This clonotype was detected ten times or more. This chain uses TRBV2 with TRBJ2-6; D is unclear. Germline V gives CDR1 SNHLY, CDR2 FYNNEI. Trimming removed 2 bases at V and 2 bases at J, with 7 bases between. CDR3 length equals 15 residues. CDR3 nucleotides: TGTGCCAGCAGTGAATACAATACTGGGGCCAACGTCCTGACTTTC. Amino acids: CASSEYNTGANVLTF.

This clonotype has a handful of counts. A much more abundant neighbour one base away suggests this may be a read error. The chain couples TRBV5-4 to TRBJ1-2; D not certain. Germline V gives CDR1 SGHNT, CDR2 YYREEE (reference sequence). The CDR3 contains 13 residues. The V end was cut by 2 bases, the J end by 8 bases, with 13 bases between. The CDR3 DNA reads as TGTGCCAGCAGCTTTGGACCACTCGGGGGCTACACCTTC. Residues: CASSFGPLGGYTF. Using reference TRBV5-4 and TRBJ1-2 for the parts outside the CDR3, the full variable domain is ETGVTQSPTHLIKTRGQQVTLRCSSQSGHNTVSWYQQALGQGPQFIFQYYREEENGRGNFPPRFSGLQFPNYSSELNVNALELDDSALYLCASSFGPLGGYTFGSGTRLTVV.

In this sample, this clonotype turned up many times. J is TRBJ2-7 and V is TRBV7-9, with TRBD1 identical over 10 bases. The CDR3 contains 16 residues. Trimming at V came to 5 bases and at J to 2 bases, leaving 9 bases not matched to a gene. Looked up from germline, CDR1 is SEHNR and CDR2 is FQNEAQ (reference sequence). The CDR3 DNA reads as TGTGCCAGCAGCCAGATGGGACAGGGGCAAACCTACGAGCAGTACTTC. Translating it yields CASSQMGQGQTYEQYF.

CDR3 protein: CASSQEGRAYEQFF. The DNA of the CDR3 is TGTGCCAGCAGCCAAGAGGGGAGGGCCTATGAGCAGTTCTTC. The chain combines TRBV4-2 with TRBJ2-1, with TRBD2 matching over 7 bases. The CDR3 has 14 residues. Germline CDR1 and CDR2: LGHNA and YNFKEQ. V trimming: 0 bases; J trimming: 8 bases; junction bases outside the gene matches: 4.

This clonotype was counted between two and nine times. This chain connects TRBV4-2 to TRBJ2-7; 9 bases align to TRBD1. Germline V lookup: CDR1 LGHNA, CDR2 YNFKEQ. V trimming: 0 bases; J trimming: 3 bases; junction bases outside the gene matches: 6. The CDR3 runs to 16 residues. The CDR3 nucleotides read TGTGCCAGCAGCCAAGAAGGGGACAGGGTTGGCTACGAGCAGTACTTC. Its protein product is CASSQEGDRVGYEQYF.

Details on this clonotype: A much more abundant neighbour one base away suggests this may be a read error. This chain connects TRBV20-1 to TRBJ1-1; tentatively, D is TRBD1 (5 bases). Trimming pared 1 base from V and 5 bases from J, leaving 11 bases between. Germline values: CDR1 DFQATT, CDR2 SNEGSKA (reference sequence). The CDR3 has 13 residues. Here the CDR3 DNA reads TGCAGTGCTAGAGTGTGGGGGGAGACTGAAGCTTTCTTT. Translated: CSARVWGETEAFF.

Ten or more counts support this clonotype. The V and J genes are TRBV7-8 and TRBJ2-2; D remains unclear. The ends were cut back, 6 bases at V and 5 bases at J, with 16 bases in the middle. In germline, CDR1 is SGHVS, CDR2 FQNEAQ. The CDR3 length is 15 residues. The CDR3 sequence: CASRYLAGVTGELFF. The CDR3 DNA is TGTGCCAGCAGATATCTTGCCGGTGTGACCGGGGAGCTGTTTTTT.

The table lists this clonotype with a few counts. The chain uses TRBV15 and TRBJ1-2, with 8 bases lining up with TRBD1. From germline, CDR1 is LNHNV and CDR2 YYDKDF (reference sequence). The CDR3 sequence is 15 residues long. The trim removed 5 bases at V and 5 bases at J, leaving 10 bases unmatched. The CDR3 bases are TGTGCCACCAGCGAATCGACAGGGGTTGGGTATGGCTACACCTTC. This translates into CATSESTGVGYGYTF.

This clonotype was seen many times. The chain has TRBV18 and TRBJ1-5; no definite D call. The CDR3 extends over 14 amino acids. Germline V gene lookup returns CDR1 KGHSH and CDR2 LQKENI. V was cut by 0 bases and J by 7 bases, with 10 bases left in between. In DNA, the CDR3 is TGTGCCAGCTCACCACCGCGCGATGGGCAGCCCCAGCATTTT. Its translation: CASSPPRDGQPQHF.

The CDR3 DNA reads TGTGCCATCAGTGATCGAGCGGGAGGGGTAATTGAGCAGTTCTTC. Amino acid sequence: CAISDRAGGVIEQFF. The rearrangement joins TRBV10-3 to TRBJ2-1, with 10 bases lining up with TRBD2. The junction had 8 bases not matched to a gene; V was cut back by 3 bases and J by 9 bases. The germline V gene has CDR1 ENHRY and CDR2 SYGVKD. The CDR3 contains 15 residues.

This clonotype was recorded at least ten times. CDR3 protein: CASSRYRGGTYEQYF. In DNA, the CDR3 is TGTGCCAGCAGTAGATATCGGGGGGGAACCTACGAGCAGTACTTC. V is TRBV27 and J is TRBJ2-7; the match to TRBD2 covers 8 bases. Unmatched junction bases numbered 8, after V lost 5 bases and J lost 2 bases. Germline CDR1 and CDR2: MNHEY and SMNVEV (reference sequence). CDR3 length equals 15 residues.

V usage is TRBV2 and J usage is TRBJ1-1; a weak D match, TRBD1 (5 bases). Germline CDR1 and CDR2: SNHLY and FYNNEI. The CDR3 consists of 13 residues. V was cut by 8 bases and J by 0 bases, with 10 bases left in between. CDR3 DNA: TGTGCCAGCGGGGTCAGGGTGAACACTGAAGCTTTCTTT. Translating gives CASGVRVNTEAFF.